A selection of T cell receptor beta chains follows, all from one sample in a study of T cells in localized non-small cell lung cancer. The method was immunoSEQ multiplex PCR; TCRdb's version includes in-frame clones alone and lacks a portion of them. The sample contains 100,000 to 150,000 clones, approximately 88% of which appear only once. Sequencing was performed on peripheral blood, taken before any cancer treatment. Receptors were obtained from a female donor aged 60 or older with stage I lung adenocarcinoma. Both conserved end residues are part of each CDR3.

v_call cdr3_aa
TRBV30 CAWNPGGGGGTEAFF
TRBV30 CAWSAPRAFGNTIYF
TRBV6-5 CASSLRLAGNTDTQYF
TRBV6-5 CASSYSSAYEETQYF
TRBV4-2 CASRHLAGSYNEQFF
TRBV6-1 CASSEPGLSPQHF
TRBV25-1 CASSVKETQYF
TRBV6-1 CASRMYTSYEQYF
TRBV14 CASSQEGGFGTEAFF
TRBV6-1 CASSSNTVVEQYF
TRBV1 CTSSREGGRFGKLFF
TRBV6-4 CASRATGTGREGYTF
TRBV6-5 CASSYSDLTDTQYF
TRBV29-1 CSEKLQADTQYF
TRBV6-1 CASSELISLAGGRADTQYF
TRBV5-1 CASSLSGTHNEKLFF
TRBV18 CASSPGVAGTGNEKLFF
TRBV7-9 CASSLGTYEQYF
TRBV6-6 CASSGPGSEKLFF
TRBV7-2 CASSLPLGTHNEQFF
TRBV6-6 CAVSPGEHEQYF
TRBV14 CASSQERGTRETQYF
TRBV14 CASSQGIGNTIYF
TRBV28 CASGSYEQYF
TRBV5-5 CASRLASGSEQYF
TRBV6-4 CASSELAGRADTQYF
TRBV9 CASSLKEGEAFF
TRBV30 CAWSGKGTRGEQYF
TRBV11-3 CASSDRVGEQFF
TRBV19 CASSGTGVVFRETQYF
TRBV9 CASSVGTSGEQYF
TRBV5-4 CASSLSQGNYGYTF
TRBV18 CASSLVRGPDGNTIYF
TRBV6-6 CASSYPITATYEQYF
TRBV6-5 CASRYSTASAQHF
TRBV5-4 CASSLAGKRITEAFF
TRBV4-1 CASSQVPGAGVGYF
TRBV28 CASSETGERAFF
TRBV10-3 CAISEGQANEKLFF
TRBV27 CASSLSGRGRLDGYTF
TRBV9 CASSTLATGELFF
TRBV7-9 CASNPTPTSGRAFAGELFF
TRBV5-1 CASSPGLGAGLSETQYF
TRBV19 CASSTTSGSLVQYF
TRBV28 CASRNPMGRAPSEQYF
TRBV28 CATTAPTRRNTEAFF
TRBV19 CASGLASYNEQFF
TRBV2 CASTPRTATEAFF
TRBV5-4 CASSFGPLKGNTEAFF
TRBV5-4 CASSYIDSGNTIYF
TRBV2 CASSEWGQGTYNEQFF
TRBV5-6 CASSSGLAGGEETQYF
TRBV29-1 CSVERQGKGEQFF
TRBV4-2 CASSQGLGADTQYF
TRBV28 CASSLLLAEQYF
TRBV19 CASSPELGTQYF
TRBV6-6 CASSLNRGEKLFF
TRBV14 CASSHRTFFGTDTQYF
TRBV2 CASRTQVSMNTEAFF